Detailed here is one T cell receptor (beta chain). Its antigen is unknown. The PCR ran on 60 Vbeta and 13 Jbeta primers. The repertoire was sequenced with immunoSEQ multiplex PCR; TCRdb's copy has only in-frame clones and lacks some. The sample gives some 160,000 clones, roughly 90% of which show up once; roughly 1.9% is in the top ten. The data were taken from a study of cytomegalovirus exposure and HLA in healthy donors. Study context: Approximately 190 million T cells yielded 90 million to 130 million unique TCR beta sequences, as an earlier analysis found.

Study-wide results and limits: HLA allele associations emerged for fewer than 20,000 TCR beta sequences in a later analysis, at 0.05 false discovery rate.

Sequenced material: PBMCs. The receptor's source is a woman aged 18-30 years in good health and CMV-seronegative.

The CDR3 coding sequence is TGTGCCAGCAGTTTACGACTAGCGGGTAATGTCGGGGAGCTGTTTTTT. It encodes CASSLRLAGNVGELFF. The V gene is TRBV28, the J gene TRBJ2-2; 10 bases fit TRBD2. The germline gives CDR1 MDHEN, CDR2 SYDVKM. J gave up 7 bases and V 2 bases, and 7 bases lay outside the gene matches. There are 16 residues in the CDR3.